The sequence of this TCR beta chain was determined in a study of cytomegalovirus exposure and HLA in healthy donors. Study findings and constraints: It was assumed in the presence/absence analyses that sequencing depth was roughly uniform across donors.

Nominal health characterized the donors when sampled, though unrecorded immune exposures were likely. Of note for this clone: The antigen is unknown.

PCR employed 60 Vbeta and 13 Jbeta primers. The method was immunoSEQ multiplex PCR; TCRdb's version includes in-frame clones alone and lacks a portion of them. The data show some 180,000 clones, around four fifths seen once. This clonotype was sampled from a man aged 35-49 years in good health and CMV-seropositive. Sample: PBMCs.

CDR3 in DNA: TGCAGTGCCCAGTACACCGGGGAGCTGTTTTTT. Translated: CSAQYTGELFF. The chain has TRBV20-1 and TRBJ2-2; D gene unclear. The CDR3 runs to 11 residues. Germline loops: CDR1 DFQATT, CDR2 SNEGSKA (reference sequence). V was cut by 6 bases and J by 3 bases, with 5 bases left in between.